The source of this T cell receptor beta chain is a study of blood T cell repertoires in COVID-19. Background on the study: The United States, Italy and Spain provided the acute and convalescent COVID-19 samples. The cDNA or gDNA used as material had been derived from T cells, B-cell-depleted T cells, or PBMCs.

Study processing details: How many nucleated cells were present was estimated from reference gene primer amplification. Data came from immunoSEQ multiplex PCR; TCRdb stores just in-frame clones and leaves some out. The V and J calls and clone size are taken from that table; D and trimming were inferred from the DNA. This repertoire shows some 76,000 clones, about 85% found once; its top ten account for roughly 12%. V lost 5 bases, J lost 5 bases, and 13 bases lay in between. The germline V gene has CDR1 MDHEN and CDR2 SYDVKM. CDR3 size: 14 residues. The Seattle site enrolled patients during active infection and followed them longitudinally.

This receptor was obtained from a man aged 45-65 years with COVID-19, enrolled during active disease. The sample consisted of peripheral blood. The rearrangement links TRBV28 to TRBJ2-4; D might be TRBD1 (5 bases). For the CDR3, the DNA is TGTGCCAGCAGTGCCCCAGGGCCTCAAAACATTCAGTACTTC. The encoded protein is CASSAPGPQNIQYF.